This T cell receptor (beta chain) was identified during a study of blood T cell repertoires in COVID-19. Measured with immunoSEQ multiplex PCR; TCRdb has only the in-frame clones, and not every one. The repertoire holds 300,000 to 350,000 clones, with 70% to 90% as singletons. After removal of 2 bases from V and 7 bases from J, the junction contained 8 bases not matched to a gene. The germline V gene encodes CDR1 KGHSH and CDR2 LQKENI. The CDR3 consists of 15 residues. The clonotype originates from a woman aged 25 to 39 with COVID-19, enrolled during active disease. V and J are TRBV18 and TRBJ2-7, with 10 positions matching TRBD1. The sample comprised peripheral blood. CDR3 amino acids: CASSPRGLGQGEQYF. In DNA, the CDR3 is TGTGCCAGCTCACCAAGGGGACTGGGACAGGGGGAGCAGTACTTC.